This T cell receptor beta chain was captured in a study of blood T cell repertoires in COVID-19. Whole-study context: T cells, B-cell-depleted T cells, or PBMCs supplied cDNA or gDNA.

The germline V gene has CDR1 SQVTM and CDR2 ANQGSEA. The V segment lost 7 bases and the J segment 4 bases; nucleotides outside the gene matches: 7. This CDR3 contains 14 residues. Only in-frame clones appear in the TCRdb table, and some are missing; sequencing was by immunoSEQ multiplex PCR. The data show a few hundred thousand clones, over 75% seen once. V usage is TRBV29-1 and J usage is TRBJ2-1; 10 bases align to TRBD2. Sequencing used PBMCs or T cells enriched from blood (not recorded which). The sequence was collected from a woman in her twenties or thirties who had recovered from COVID-19. The CDR3 spells CSALTSGAYNEQFF. CDR3 bases: TGCAGCGCCTTAACTAGCGGGGCGTACAATGAGCAGTTCTTC.